The TCR beta chain under discussion was sequenced for a study of T cells in Graves' hyperthyroidism and ophthalmopathy (dated by TCRdb to between 2018 and 2020). Regarding the research as a whole: To identify TCR V-J signatures that set the groups apart, the researchers used a discovery cohort of 100 patients, made up of 43 with Graves' ophthalmopathy and some 56 with stable Graves' hyperthyroidism. Once sampling was done, hyperthyroidism patients were given methimazole at a starting dose of 30 mg daily, whereas ophthalmopathy patients were given high-dose intravenous methylprednisolone. TCR Vbeta CDR3 sequencing of around 130 peripheral blood samples (over 40 ophthalmopathy, some 75 hyperthyroidism and approximately 17 progressor patients) is reported in the paper. In six Graves' hyperthyroidism patients, the study also compared T-cell repertoires from thyroid tissue with T-cell repertoires from blood. The roughly 94 discovery patients were randomly split 7:3 into training and test sets. Prospective prediction of ophthalmopathy was tested in an independent validation cohort consisting of under 20 hyperthyroidism patients and 17 patients who later progressed to ophthalmopathy.

The TCR beta CDR3 regions were amplified from the RNA transcripts. The TCR CDR3 was subjected to a first round of RT-PCR using the HTBI primer set and the Qiagen OneStep RT-PCR kit. The libraries were constructed in a second round of multiplex PCR and then size-selected and purified. The libraries were sequenced on an Illumina HiSeq2000 using paired-end 100 bp reads. Under the source paper's analysis protocol: SOAPnuke was used to process the raw data, with reads discarded if the reads contained adapters or uncalled bases, had a mean Phred below 15, or lacked an exact constant-primer or identifier match. COPE v1.2.5 was used to merge high-quality paired reads, and clonotypes were defined as unique nucleotide sequences. MiTCR v1.1 was used to align the clonotypes against IMGT TRBV, TRBD and TRBJ reference segments. The analysis was restricted to V-J combinations with a frequency above 0.0001, which together covered just over 98% of the repertoires. A TCS score was defined as the ratio between F50 (clonal expansion) and ExV (chaos), using BLOSUM62-based TCRdist between CDR3 peptides within each V-J. Welch's t-statistics and random forest reduced around 550 V-J features to roughly 13, which were used in a naive Bayes classifier (R e1071). Thyroid-blood repertoire similarity was quantified with the Morisita-Horn index. The raw public data were reprocessed by TCRdb itself: fastp quality trimming at Q25, MiXCR clonotype calling, in-frame beta chains only. Rows are combined by CDR3 protein, so each entry shows the most common genes and DNA. TCRdb assigned the V and J calls; the authors' analysis was not used. This sample holds 490,000 or so distinct CDR3 sequences; over 45% were observed only once. Clones ranked in the top ten supply 35% to 50% of the sample.

This clonotype came up many times. There is no known antigen for this receptor. Per-base qualities were not stored, and no clone one base away is much larger. Results and caveats for the whole study, not just this receptor: Ophthalmopathy was separated from stable hyperthyroidism by a 13 V-J signature model, with over 85% sensitivity and approximately 84% specificity obtained in cross-validation and 80%/75% obtained in testing. Blood samples also contained most of the expanded thyroid clonotypes (frequency above 0.001), which suggests that blood repertoires may reflect thyroid immune responses. Sample size was not statistically predetermined, and investigators were not blinded to group allocation. During validation, the model predicted progression to ophthalmopathy a median of approximately 6 months ahead of onset, with roughly 65% sensitivity and around 73% specificity.

Exclusion was applied to patients with uncontrolled infections, other autoimmune diseases, pregnancy or lactation. Diagnoses were established on the basis of clinical symptoms, serum thyroxine and TRAb, thyroid ultrasound, and orbital computed tomography. Total RNA was extracted using Trizol reagent, and RNA quality was assessed on an Agilent 2100 Bioanalyzer. The specimen sequenced was peripheral blood or thyroid tissue (not recorded which). The clonotype comes from an adult woman with Graves' disease, either hyperthyroidism or ophthalmopathy (not recorded which).

The sequence in DNA is TGTGCCAGCAGCTTAGAGGGGTGGACAGGGTTTGTTAGAGAGACCCAGTACTTC. It translates as CASSLEGWTGFVRETQYF. The V and J genes are TRBV7-8 and TRBJ2-5; a stretch of 8 junction bases matches TRBD1. The junction shows trimming of 1 base on V and 4 bases on J, and the gene matches do not reach 14 bases of it. From the germline V gene, CDR1 is SGHVS and CDR2 is FQNEAQ. From its cysteine to its phenylalanine, the CDR3 spans 18 amino acids. Only the CDR3 DNA is retained, 54 bases long and in frame from the first base.